This T cell receptor (beta chain) was recovered during a study of blood T cell repertoires in COVID-19. Turning to the study itself: There were acute and convalescent COVID-19 samples, and they came from the United States, Italy and Spain. In each case, the material was cDNA or gDNA derived from T cells, B-cell-depleted T cells, or PBMCs.

Original processing methods: Amplified reference gene primers provided the basis for estimating nucleated cell counts. The protocol was immunoSEQ multiplex PCR, while the TCRdb copy is restricted to in-frame clones and leaves out a portion. V, J and clone size are those of that table, while D and trimming were read from the DNA. This sample carries roughly 48,000 clones, more than 70% of them seen once, and the ten largest clones take 13% to 15%. The germline CDR1 and CDR2 sequences are KGHDR and SFDVKD. CDR3 length equals 12 residues. The V and J ends lost 7 bases and 5 bases, in that order; junction bases with no gene match: 0.

The origin of this receptor is a human donor in a cohort sampled during active COVID-19. The sequencing sample was made of peripheral blood. V usage is TRBV24-1 and J usage is TRBJ2-2; TRBD2 matches at 7 bases. The CDR3, as DNA: TGTGCCACCAGGGGAGGGACCGGGGAGCTGTTTTTT. This encodes CATRGGTGELFF.